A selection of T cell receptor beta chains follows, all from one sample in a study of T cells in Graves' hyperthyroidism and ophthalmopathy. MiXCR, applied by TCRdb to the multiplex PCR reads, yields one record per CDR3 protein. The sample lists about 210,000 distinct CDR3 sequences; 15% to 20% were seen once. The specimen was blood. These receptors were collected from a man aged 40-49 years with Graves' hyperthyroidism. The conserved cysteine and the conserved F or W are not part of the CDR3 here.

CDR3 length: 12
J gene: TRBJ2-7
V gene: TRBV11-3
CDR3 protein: ASSPGQPSYEQY

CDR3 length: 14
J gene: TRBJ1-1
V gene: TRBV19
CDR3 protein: ASSIDPQGLGTEAF

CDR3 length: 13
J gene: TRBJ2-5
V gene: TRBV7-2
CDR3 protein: ASSPLGAYQETQY

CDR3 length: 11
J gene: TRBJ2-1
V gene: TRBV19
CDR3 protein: ASSAQGVGEQF

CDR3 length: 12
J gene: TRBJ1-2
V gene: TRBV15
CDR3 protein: ATSRGGDSYGYT

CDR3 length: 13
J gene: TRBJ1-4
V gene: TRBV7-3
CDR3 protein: ASSQDGPGDEKLF

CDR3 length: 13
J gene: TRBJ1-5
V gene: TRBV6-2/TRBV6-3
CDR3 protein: ASSWTGVARQPQH

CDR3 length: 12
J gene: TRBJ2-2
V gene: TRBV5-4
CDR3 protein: ASSTRTNTGELF

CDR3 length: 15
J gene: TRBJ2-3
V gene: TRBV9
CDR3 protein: ASSGGPLGGGTDTQY

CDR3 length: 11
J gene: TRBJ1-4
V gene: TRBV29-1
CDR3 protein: SVRDRGNEKLF

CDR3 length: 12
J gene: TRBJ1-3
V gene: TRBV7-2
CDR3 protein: ASSSEGPGNTIY

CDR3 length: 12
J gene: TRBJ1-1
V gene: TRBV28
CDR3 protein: ASSPPGRNTEAF

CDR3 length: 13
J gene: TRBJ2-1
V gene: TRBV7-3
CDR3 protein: ASSLEGARLNEQF

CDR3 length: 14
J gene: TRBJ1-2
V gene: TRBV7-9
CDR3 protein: ASSAYLRRGNYGYT

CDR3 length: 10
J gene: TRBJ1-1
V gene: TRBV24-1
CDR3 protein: ATSERQGEAF

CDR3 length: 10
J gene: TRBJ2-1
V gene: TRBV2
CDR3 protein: ASRVVDNEQF

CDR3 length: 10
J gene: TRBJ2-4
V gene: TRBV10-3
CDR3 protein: AISGQENIQY

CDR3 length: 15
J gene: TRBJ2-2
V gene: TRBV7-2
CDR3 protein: ASSGISGAQGTGELF

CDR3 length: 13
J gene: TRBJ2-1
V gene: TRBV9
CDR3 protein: ASSVGSPSYNEQF

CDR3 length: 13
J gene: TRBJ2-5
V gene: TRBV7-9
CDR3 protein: ASSLDWGGPETQY

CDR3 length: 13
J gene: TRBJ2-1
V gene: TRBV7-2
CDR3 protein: ASSLILAGNHEQF

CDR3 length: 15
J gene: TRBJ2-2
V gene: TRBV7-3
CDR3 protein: ASSFYHRGSNTGELF

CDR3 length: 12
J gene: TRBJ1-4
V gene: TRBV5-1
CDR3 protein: ASSRQGAGEKLF

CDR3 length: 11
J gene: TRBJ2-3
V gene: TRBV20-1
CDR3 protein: SAGDRVADTQY

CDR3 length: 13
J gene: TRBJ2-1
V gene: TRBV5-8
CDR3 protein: ASSSGQGWGPEQF

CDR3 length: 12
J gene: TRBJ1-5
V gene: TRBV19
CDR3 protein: ASSNPGTYQPQH

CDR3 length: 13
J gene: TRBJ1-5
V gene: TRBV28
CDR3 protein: ASSLGGNSNQPQH